This TCR beta chain was obtained from a study of T-cell memory formation after mild COVID-19. As for the study in general: Largely, the TCR clusters proved donor specific.

TCRdb re-derived calls from the 5' RACE reads in MiXCR, one entry per CDR3 protein. The data hold around 320,000 distinct CDR3 sequences, with roughly a fifth observed a single time. This clonotype was seen more than once but under ten times. Per the germline V gene, CDR1 is SEHNR and CDR2 is FQNEAQ (reference sequence). The V end lost 4 bases, the J end lost 4 bases, and 20 bases lay between the germline ends. The CDR3 loop spans 16 amino acids. The specimen was PBMCs or a T cell subset sorted from them (not recorded which). The V call is TRBV7-9, the J call TRBJ2-7; D is perhaps TRBD2 (7 bases). The sequence came from a man between 18 and 35 years old who had mild COVID-19 (a few samples of this study predate the infection). Cell type and time point are not known. The CDR3 DNA reads TGTGCCAGCAGCTCGACCCCGGGGGGCGGTTGGTACGAGCAGTACGTC. Its protein is CASSSTPGGGWYEQYV.